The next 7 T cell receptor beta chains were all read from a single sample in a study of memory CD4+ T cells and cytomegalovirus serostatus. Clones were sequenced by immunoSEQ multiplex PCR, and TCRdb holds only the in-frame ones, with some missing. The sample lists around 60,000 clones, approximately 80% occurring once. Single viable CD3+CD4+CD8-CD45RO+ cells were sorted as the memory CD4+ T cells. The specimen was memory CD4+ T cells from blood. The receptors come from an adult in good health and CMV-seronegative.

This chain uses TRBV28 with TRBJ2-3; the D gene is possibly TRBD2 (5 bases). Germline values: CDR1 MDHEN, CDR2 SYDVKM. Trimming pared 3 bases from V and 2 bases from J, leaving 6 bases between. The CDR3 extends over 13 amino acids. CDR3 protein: CASSFGNTDTQYF. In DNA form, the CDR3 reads TGTGCCAGCAGTTTCGGGAACACAGATACGCAGTATTTT.

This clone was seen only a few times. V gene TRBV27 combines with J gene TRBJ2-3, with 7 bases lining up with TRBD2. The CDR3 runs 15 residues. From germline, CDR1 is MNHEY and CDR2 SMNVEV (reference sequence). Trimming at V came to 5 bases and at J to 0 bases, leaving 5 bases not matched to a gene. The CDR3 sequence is CASSRLAASTDTQYF. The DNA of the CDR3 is TGTGCCAGCAGTAGACTAGCAGCAAGCACAGATACGCAGTATTTT.

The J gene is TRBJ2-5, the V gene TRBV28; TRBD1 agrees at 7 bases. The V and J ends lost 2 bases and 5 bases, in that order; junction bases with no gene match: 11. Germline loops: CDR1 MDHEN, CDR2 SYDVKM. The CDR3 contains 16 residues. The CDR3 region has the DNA TGTGCCAGCAGTTTACCCCGAGGGGGCCCAGGGGAGACCCAGTACTTC. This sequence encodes CASSLPRGGPGETQYF.

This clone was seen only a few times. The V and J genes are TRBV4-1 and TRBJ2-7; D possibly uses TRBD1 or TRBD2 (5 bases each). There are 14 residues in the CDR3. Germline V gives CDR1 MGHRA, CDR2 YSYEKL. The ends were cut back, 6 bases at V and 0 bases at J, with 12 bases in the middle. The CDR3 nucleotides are TGCGCCAGCAGTAAGGGACCGCCCTCCTACGAGCAGTACTTC. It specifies CASSKGPPSYEQYF.

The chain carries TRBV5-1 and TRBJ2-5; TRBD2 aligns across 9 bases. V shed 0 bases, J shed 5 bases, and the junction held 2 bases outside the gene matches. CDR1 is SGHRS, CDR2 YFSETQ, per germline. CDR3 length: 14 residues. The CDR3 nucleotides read TGCGCCAGCAGCTTGGAGCGGGGGGCCGAGACCCAGTACTTC. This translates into CASSLERGAETQYF.

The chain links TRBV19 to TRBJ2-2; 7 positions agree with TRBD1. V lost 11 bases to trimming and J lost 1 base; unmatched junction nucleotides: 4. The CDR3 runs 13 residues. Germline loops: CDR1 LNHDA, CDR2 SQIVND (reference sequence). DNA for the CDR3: TGTGCCGGCCGGGACAGGAACACCGGGGAGCTGTTTTTT. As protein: CAGRDRNTGELFF.

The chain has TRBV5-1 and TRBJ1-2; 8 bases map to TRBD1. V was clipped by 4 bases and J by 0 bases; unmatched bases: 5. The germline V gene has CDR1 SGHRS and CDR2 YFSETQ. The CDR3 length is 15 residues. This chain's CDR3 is CASSHGTGPNYGYTF. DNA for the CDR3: TGCGCCAGCAGCCATGGGACAGGCCCTAACTATGGCTACACCTTC.